The 19 T cell receptor beta chains in this list originate from one sample, sequenced in a study of T cell changes during pregnancy in multiple sclerosis. Generated by immunoSEQ multiplex PCR, the TCRdb table keeps only in-frame clones and is missing some. The sample shows more than 45,000 clones, 92% of them seen only once. The sample here was CD4+ T cells from peripheral blood mononuclear cells, taken after pregnancy. The receptors shown here come from a female donor with multiple sclerosis, enrolled in a pregnancy study.

This clone occurred once. The chain combines TRBV11-2 with TRBJ2-5; D perhaps matches TRBD2 (5 bases). Deletions cut 5 bases from V and 7 bases from J, with 17 bases between. The germline CDR1 and CDR2 sequences are SGHAT and FQNNGV. The CDR3 consists of 14 residues. In DNA, the CDR3 is TGTGCCAGCAGCCCACTACGACTGGGGAGGACCCAGTACTTC. Translated, it gives CASSPLRLGRTQYF.

J is TRBJ2-7 and V is TRBV6-5; 8 bases are shared with TRBD1. J was trimmed by 6 bases and V by 2 bases; bases with no gene match: 6. The CDR3 consists of 14 residues. Per germline, CDR1 MNHEY and CDR2 SVGAGI. DNA for the CDR3: TGTGCCAGCAGTTACCTTCCAGGGGGCGCCGAGCAGTACTTC. Residues: CASSYLPGGAEQYF.

The CDR3 loop is CAATSGQGYSPLHF. The CDR3, as DNA: TGTGCCGCCACCTCGGGACAGGGGTATTCACCCCTCCACTTT. The gene calls are TRBV6-6 and TRBJ1-6; TRBD1 matches 10 bases. V lost 11 bases and J lost 8; bases outside the gene matches: 9. Germline V CDR1 and CDR2: MNHNY, SVGAGI (reference sequence). This CDR3 is built from 14 residues.

This rearrangement joins TRBV7-8 to TRBJ1-1; D is undetermined. Trimming pared 1 base from V and 1 base from J, leaving 4 bases between. CDR1 and CDR2 (germline): SGHVS, FQNEAQ. The CDR3 is 13 amino acids. The chain's CDR3 is CASSLGANTEAFF. The CDR3 DNA sequence: TGTGCCAGCAGCTTAGGGGCGAACACTGAAGCTTTCTTT.

The chain joins TRBV25-1 to TRBJ1-2, with a weak D call TRBD1 (6 bases). Trimming removed 2 bases at V and 5 bases at J, with 18 bases between. Germline CDR1 and CDR2: MGHDK and SYGVNS. This CDR3 has 16 residues. The CDR3 bases are TGTGCCAGCAGTGAAGATGATTGGGGGGGCGGGTATGGCTACACCTTC. Residues: CASSEDDWGGGYGYTF.

This clone has only a few counts. The chain employs TRBV5-4 and TRBJ1-2, with a weak D call TRBD1 (5 bases). V was pared by 5 bases and J by 3 bases, with 17 bases between. Looked up from germline, CDR1 is SGHNT and CDR2 is YYREEE (reference sequence). CDR3 size: 15 residues. This chain's CDR3 is CASSFGAGWDYGYTF. As DNA, the CDR3 is TGTGCCAGCAGTTTTGGGGCGGGGTGGGACTATGGCTACACCTTC.

The chain carries TRBV25-1 and TRBJ2-7; 10 bases are shared with TRBD1. The CDR3 consists of 17 residues. Germline-derived CDR1 and CDR2 are MGHDK and SYGVNS. With 3 bases clipped from V and 3 bases from J, the junction kept 11 bases outside the gene matches. This CDR3 is CASSDLSGDRGNYEQYF. DNA for the CDR3: TGTGCCAGCAGTGATTTGAGCGGGGACAGGGGAAACTACGAGCAGTACTTC.

The rearrangement joins TRBV5-8 to TRBJ1-4, with a possible D match to TRBD1 (6 bases). Germline V gene data show CDR1 as SGHTS and CDR2 as YDEGEE. The CDR3 runs to 16 residues. The V and J ends lost 4 bases and 2 bases respectively, with 15 bases between them. CDR3 loop: CASSQSQGTTNEKLFF. The CDR3 DNA reads as TGTGCCAGCAGCCAGAGCCAGGGGACCACTAATGAAAAACTGTTTTTT.

The gene calls are TRBV27 and TRBJ2-5; a weak D match, TRBD1 (5 bases). Germline assignment: CDR1 MNHEY and CDR2 SMNVEV (reference sequence). The germline V and J ends were trimmed by 5 bases and 3 bases, with 10 bases remaining between them. CDR3 size: 13 residues. Written as DNA, the CDR3 is TGTGCCAGCAGTGGACATAGAAAAGAGACCCAGTACTTC. The encoded protein is CASSGHRKETQYF.

The rearrangement links TRBV5-8 to TRBJ2-1; D possibly corresponds to TRBD1 (6 bases). The germline V gene encodes CDR1 SGHTS and CDR2 YDEGEE. The CDR3 runs to 15 residues. V was pared by 3 bases and J by 4 bases, with 14 bases between. DNA of the CDR3: TGTGCCAGCAGCTCAAGGGGGTTTCGGTACAATGAGCAGTTCTTC. Protein sequence: CASSSRGFRYNEQFF.

V is TRBV7-9 and J is TRBJ2-1, with 14 bases aligning to TRBD2. The CDR3 loop spans 16 amino acids. The junction had 7 bases not matched to a gene; V was cut back by 5 bases and J by 7 bases. CDR1 is SEHNR and CDR2 is FQNEAQ in the germline V gene (reference sequence). The CDR3 DNA reads as TGTGCCAGCAGCACGGGACTAGCGGGGGTTTATAATGAGCAGTTCTTC. Translating gives CASSTGLAGVYNEQFF. The variable domain in full, completed from reference TRBV7-9 and TRBJ2-1, reads DTGVSQNPRHKITKRGQNVTFRCDPISEHNRLYWYRQTLGQGPEFLTYFQNEAQLEKSRLLSDRFSAERPKGSFSTLEIQRTEQGDSAMYLCASSTGLAGVYNEQFFGPGTRLTVL.

This chain joins TRBV5-6 and TRBJ1-2; TRBD1 matches at 10 bases. CDR3 size: 14 residues. V gave up 3 bases and J gave up 2 bases; unmatched junction bases: 1. Germline loops: CDR1 SGHDT, CDR2 YYEEEE. CDR3 in amino acids: CASSSDRGNYGYTF. The CDR3 DNA reads as TGTGCCAGCAGCTCGGACAGGGGGAACTATGGCTACACCTTC.

The chain couples TRBV7-2 to TRBJ1-1; D is unclear. This CDR3 has 14 residues. The germline V gene encodes CDR1 SGHTA and CDR2 FQGNSA. Trimming pared 0 bases from V and 3 bases from J, leaving 8 bases between. For the CDR3, the DNA is TGTGCCAGCAGCTTAGCGAGCGGGGACACTGAAGCTTTCTTT. This gives the protein CASSLASGDTEAFF.

The rearrangement uses TRBV4-3 and TRBJ1-3; no clear D gene. Germline V gene lookup returns CDR1 LGHNA and CDR2 YSLEER. The ends were cut back, 0 bases at V and 2 bases at J, with 8 bases in the middle. The CDR3 covers 15 residues. Here the CDR3 DNA reads TGCGCCAGCAGCCAAGAAGACATCCCTGGAAACACCATATATTTT. This translates into CASSQEDIPGNTIYF.

The rearrangement uses TRBV5-8 and TRBJ2-7; the match to TRBD1 covers 8 bases. The CDR3 is made up of 15 amino acids. Germline CDR1 and CDR2: SGHTS and YDEGEE. Losses at the gene ends were 0 bases for V and 1 base for J; bases not matched to a gene: 3. The CDR3 sequence is CASSLEGQASYEQYF. The CDR3 bases are TGTGCCAGCAGCTTGGAGGGACAGGCGTCCTACGAGCAGTACTTC.

The chain combines TRBV6-1 with TRBJ1-4, with TRBD1 matching over 8 bases. Germline values: CDR1 MNHNS, CDR2 SASEGT. This CDR3 is built from 15 residues. After removal of 3 bases from V and 4 bases from J, the junction contained 4 bases not matched to a gene. This CDR3 reads CASSDRGRVNEKLFF. The CDR3, as DNA: TGTGCCAGCAGTGACAGGGGGCGAGTTAATGAAAAACTGTTTTTT.

This chain joins TRBV7-9 and TRBJ1-4; 7 nucleotides agree with TRBD1. CDR1 and CDR2 (germline): SEHNR, FQNEAQ (reference sequence). V lost 5 bases, J lost 8 bases, and 11 bases stayed unmatched. This CDR3 is built from 15 residues. This CDR3 is CASSRSSQGREKLFF. The CDR3 nucleotides read TGTGCCAGCAGCCGCTCCTCACAGGGGCGGGAAAAACTGTTTTTT.

The chain recombines TRBV5-4 with TRBJ2-2; 13 nucleotides agree with TRBD2. V was clipped by 2 bases and J by 1 base; unmatched bases: 2. There are 17 residues in the CDR3. Germline V lookup: CDR1 SGHNT, CDR2 YYREEE (reference sequence). CDR3 region: CASSLGLAGVNTGELFF. The CDR3 DNA reads as TGTGCCAGCAGCTTAGGACTAGCGGGGGTGAACACCGGGGAGCTGTTTTTT.

This sequence joins TRBV4-3 and TRBJ2-7, with 9 bases that match TRBD1. The CDR3 totals 15 residues. CDR1 and CDR2 from the germline V gene are LGHNA and YSLEER. V gave up 1 base and J gave up 4 bases; unmatched junction bases: 5. Here the CDR3 DNA reads TGCGCCAGCAGCCAAGGGGTGGGACAGGGATACGAGCAGTACTTC. Protein: CASSQGVGQGYEQYF.